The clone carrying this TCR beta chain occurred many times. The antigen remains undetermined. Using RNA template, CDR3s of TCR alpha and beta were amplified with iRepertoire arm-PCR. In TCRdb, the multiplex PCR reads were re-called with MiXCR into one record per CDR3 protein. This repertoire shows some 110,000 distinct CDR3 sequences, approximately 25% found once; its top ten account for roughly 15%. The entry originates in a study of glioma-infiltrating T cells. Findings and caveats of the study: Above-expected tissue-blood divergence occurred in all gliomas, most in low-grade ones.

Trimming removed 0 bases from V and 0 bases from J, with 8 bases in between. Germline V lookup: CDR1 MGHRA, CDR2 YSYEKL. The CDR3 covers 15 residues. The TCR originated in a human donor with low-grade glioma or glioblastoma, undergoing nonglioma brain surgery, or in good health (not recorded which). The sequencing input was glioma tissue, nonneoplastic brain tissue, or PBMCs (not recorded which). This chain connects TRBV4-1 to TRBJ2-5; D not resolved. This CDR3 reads CASSQDEANQETQYF. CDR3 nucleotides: TGCGCCAGCAGCCAAGATGAAGCCAACCAAGAGACCCAGTACTTC.